Shown below are 29 T cell receptor beta chains from a single sample sequenced in a study of graft-versus-host responses after intestinal transplantation. This table comes from immunoSEQ multiplex PCR, and its TCRdb copy is limited to in-frame clones, with some not included. The sample consists of around 110,000 clones, 85% to 95% of them appearing once. For these TCRs, the target antigens are not known. The sequences come from unstimulated CD8+ T cells sorted from spleen or lymph node cells, collected before transplant. The receptors were sampled from a human donor who was the organ donor for an intestinal transplant.

About this clone itself: Other DNA sequences in this sample translate to the same CDR3. The rearrangement uses TRBV30 and TRBJ2-7; D is undetermined. Per germline, CDR1 GTSNPN and CDR2 SVGIG (reference sequence). The length of the CDR3 is 11 residues. The V and J ends lost 0 bases and 4 bases respectively, with 4 bases between them. The CDR3 loop is CAWSVGYEQYF. CDR3 nucleotide sequence: TGTGCCTGGAGTGTAGGGTACGAGCAGTACTTC.

The chain joins TRBV29-1 to TRBJ2-1; perhaps TRBD1 as D (6 bases). There are 12 residues in the CDR3. V was clipped by 6 bases and J by 5 bases, with 11 bases between them. Germline V lookup: CDR1 SQVTM, CDR2 ANQGSEA. As DNA, the CDR3 is TGCAGCGTGGGGGCCATCGACAATGAGCAGTTCTTC. Encoded protein: CSVGAIDNEQFF.

This chain uses TRBV4-2 with TRBJ2-3, with TRBD2 matching 10 bases. This CDR3 has 16 amino acids. Looked up from germline, CDR1 is LGHNA and CDR2 is YNFKEQ. The trim removed 4 bases at V and 7 bases at J, leaving 11 bases unmatched. In DNA, the CDR3 is TGTGCCAGCAGCCCTACAGGCAGCGGGAGGGCCAATACGCAGTATTTT. Encoded protein: CASSPTGSGRANTQYF.

This clone appeared a single time. The chain uses TRBV10-1 and TRBJ2-1, with unresolved D. Germline V CDR1 and CDR2: WNHNN, SYGVQD (reference sequence). Trimming took 5 bases from V and 6 from J, leaving 8 bases between them. This CDR3 contains 12 residues. For the CDR3, the DNA is TGCGCCAGCAGTCCCTTTTCCAATGAGCAGTTCTTC. This codes for CASSPFSNEQFF.

The V gene is TRBV25-1, the J gene TRBJ2-5; D unclear. V was trimmed by 4 bases and J by 3 bases, leaving 9 bases between them. The CDR3 contains 13 residues. Germline CDR1 is MGHDK and CDR2 is SYGVNS. CDR3 residues: CASSGISEETQYF. Written as DNA, the CDR3 is TGTGCCAGCAGTGGGATTTCTGAAGAGACCCAGTACTTC.

The V call is TRBV9, the J call TRBJ2-3; 8 nucleotides align to TRBD1. V lost 0 bases to trimming and J lost 3 bases; unmatched junction nucleotides: 6. Germline CDR1 and CDR2: SGDLS and YYNGEE. The length of the CDR3 is 16 residues. The CDR3 nucleotides read TGTGCCAGCAGCGTAGATCGCAGGGGGCCGACAGATACGCAGTATTTT. This translates into CASSVDRRGPTDTQYF.

The DNA for the CDR3 is TGTGCCTGGAGTGTAGGACAGGCCTACGAGCAGTACTTC. Its translation: CAWSVGQAYEQYF. V and J are TRBV30 and TRBJ2-7, with 7 bases aligning to TRBD1. The V and J ends lost 0 bases and 2 bases, in that order; junction bases with no gene match: 1. The length of the CDR3 is 13 residues. CDR1 and CDR2 from the germline V gene are GTSNPN and SVGIG (reference sequence).

The chain combines TRBV29-1 with TRBJ1-2; D is ambiguous. V was shortened by 3 bases and J by 4 bases, with 3 bases between the two germline ends. This CDR3 contains 10 residues. Germline V gene sequence: CDR1 SQVTM, CDR2 ANQGSEA. The CDR3 sequence is CSVDIYGYTF. DNA of the CDR3: TGCAGCGTTGACATCTATGGCTACACCTTC.

The gene calls are TRBV9 and TRBJ2-7, with a weak D call TRBD2 (6 bases). The CDR3 spans 15 residues. Trimming removed 2 bases at V and 0 bases at J, with 12 bases between. Germline V gene lookup returns CDR1 SGDLS and CDR2 YYNGEE. The CDR3 sequence: CASSVSGDNSYEQYF. The CDR3 coding sequence is TGTGCCAGCAGCGTTAGCGGAGATAACTCCTACGAGCAGTACTTC.

The CDR3 loop is CASSLGTGSPYNEQFF. The CDR3 bases are TGTGCCAGCAGCTTAGGGACAGGGAGCCCCTACAATGAGCAGTTCTTC. The chain joins TRBV11-3 to TRBJ2-1, with 8 nucleotides matching TRBD1. Germline V gene lookup returns CDR1 SGHNT and CDR2 YENEEA. V was pared by 1 base and J by 2 bases, with 4 bases of the junction left unmatched. CDR3 length: 16 residues. The full variable domain, in which reference TRBV11-3 and TRBJ2-1 provide the parts outside the CDR3, is EAGVVQSPRYKIIEKKQPVAFWCNPISGHNTLYWYLQNLGQGPELLIRYENEEAVDDSQLPKDRFSAERLKGVDSTLKIQPAELGDSAVYLCASSLGTGSPYNEQFFGPGTRLTVL.

V is TRBV27 and J is TRBJ1-5; D remains unclear. Trimming took 2 bases from V and 8 from J, leaving 10 bases between them. Germline V gene lookup returns CDR1 MNHEY and CDR2 SMNVEV (reference sequence). The CDR3 has 13 residues. The CDR3 bases are TGTGCCAGCAGTTTAAGAAGAGGGAAGCCCCAGCATTTT. This sequence encodes CASSLRRGKPQHF.

The sample holds one count of this clone. The CDR3 DNA sequence: TGCGCCAGCAGCGAGACTAGCGGGGGGCTCGATGAGCAGTTCTTC. Translating gives CASSETSGGLDEQFF. The V and J genes are TRBV4-3 and TRBJ2-1; 13 bases line up with TRBD2. The CDR3 runs 15 residues. V trimming: 5 bases; J trimming: 8 bases; junction bases outside the gene matches: 6. Germline assignment: CDR1 LGHNA and CDR2 YSLEER.

V and J are TRBV4-1 and TRBJ2-5; D may be TRBD1 (7 bases). The CDR3 sequence is 14 residues long. CDR1 MGHRA and CDR2 YSYEKL come from the germline V gene. V was pared by 0 bases and J by 7 bases, with 12 bases between. In DNA, the CDR3 is TGCGCCAGCAGCCAAGAAGGGCAGGGGGGGACCCAGTACTTC. It translates to CASSQEGQGGTQYF.

The chain links TRBV19 to TRBJ2-5, with 8 bases fitting TRBD1. This CDR3 has 15 amino acids. The V gene end was trimmed by 7 bases and the J gene end by 5 bases; junction bases not matched to a gene: 12. Germline CDR1 LNHDA, CDR2 SQIVND (reference sequence). CDR3 nucleotides: TGTGCCAGTACCCCGGCCTCAGGGGGCTCCGAGACCCAGTACTTC. Protein sequence: CASTPASGGSETQYF.

This clone was counted a few times. The rearrangement joins TRBV2 to TRBJ2-1, with D possibly called TRBD1 or TRBD2 (5 bases each). Germline V gene sequence: CDR1 SNHLY, CDR2 FYNNEI. The ends were cut back, 6 bases at V and 8 bases at J, with 5 bases in the middle. The length of the CDR3 is 10 residues. DNA of the CDR3: TGTGCCAGCAGGGGGGATGAGCAGTTCTTC. Residues: CASRGDEQFF.

The chain employs TRBV5-1 and TRBJ2-7; D call uncertain. This CDR3 is built from 13 residues. V was pared by 5 bases and J by 0 bases, with 9 bases between. CDR1 SGHRS and CDR2 YFSETQ come from the germline V gene. CDR3 in amino acids: CASRVGRSYEQYF. The CDR3 DNA sequence: TGCGCCAGCAGGGTAGGGCGCTCCTACGAGCAGTACTTC.

DNA of the CDR3: TGCAGTGCTCCAGGGGCTATCCCGTTCTTC. It codes for CSAPGAIPFF. The V gene is TRBV20-1, the J gene TRBJ2-1, with D perhaps TRBD1 (6 bases). The CDR3 runs 10 residues. V lost 5 bases and J 15 bases, leaving 14 bases between the germline ends. CDR1 and CDR2 (germline): DFQATT, SNEGSKA (reference sequence).

This rearrangement joins TRBV6-5 to TRBJ2-1, with 11 bases matching TRBD2. Germline V gene data show CDR1 as MNHEY and CDR2 as SVGAGI. V was clipped by 6 bases and J by 7 bases; unmatched bases: 5. The CDR3 is 14 residues long. The CDR3 DNA reads TGTGCCAGCAGCATACTAGCGGGAGATAATGAGCAGTTCTTC. This translates into CASSILAGDNEQFF.

V gene TRBV5-4 combines with J gene TRBJ1-2; D is perhaps TRBD1 (5 bases). Germline loops: CDR1 SGHNT, CDR2 YYREEE (reference sequence). Trimming removed 3 bases from V and 6 bases from J, with 12 bases in between. This CDR3 is 13 amino acids long. Here the CDR3 reads CASSWGGVNGYTF. The CDR3 DNA sequence: TGTGCCAGCAGCTGGGGCGGAGTGAATGGCTACACCTTC.

This clone was observed a single time. V gene TRBV18 combines with J gene TRBJ2-7, with a weak D call TRBD2 (6 bases). CDR1 is KGHSH and CDR2 is LQKENI in the germline V gene. The length of the CDR3 is 14 residues. Trimming stripped 3 bases from V and 5 bases from J, with 14 bases between. For the CDR3, the DNA is TGTGCCAGCTCACCCGGAGGAGGGTGGGACGAGCAGTACTTC. Its protein product is CASSPGGGWDEQYF.

The chain employs TRBV7-2 and TRBJ2-2; 11 nucleotides align to TRBD2. From germline, CDR1 is SGHTA and CDR2 FQGNSA. Trimming removed 3 bases from V and 5 bases from J; junction bases left unmatched: 8. CDR3 size: 17 residues. The CDR3 coding sequence is TGTGCCAGCAGCTTGGGTAGCGGGAGGGCCGGAACCGGGGAGCTGTTTTTT. Its protein is CASSLGSGRAGTGELFF.

The chain recombines TRBV6-1 with TRBJ2-5, with 8 positions matching TRBD2. Judging by the DNA end, TRBJ2-7 fits better; the J call may be wrong. The CDR3 consists of 15 residues. CDR1 MNHNS and CDR2 SASEGT come from the germline V gene. CDR3 protein: CASSETGGQGNEQYF. In DNA form, the CDR3 reads TGTGCCAGCAGTGAAACGGGAGGGCAAGGTAACGAGCAGTACTTC.

The J gene is TRBJ2-3, the V gene TRBV6-5; D gene unclear. V lost 0 bases and J lost 1, with 11 bases in between. Germline V gene sequence: CDR1 MNHEY, CDR2 SVGAGI. The CDR3 loop spans 16 amino acids. CDR3 region: CASSYSSALGTDTQYF. DNA of the CDR3: TGTGCCAGCAGTTACTCGTCCGCGCTTGGCACAGATACGCAGTATTTT.

The V and J genes are TRBV28 and TRBJ1-2; D unresolved. The CDR3 sequence is 14 residues long. Looked up from germline, CDR1 is MDHEN and CDR2 is SYDVKM. Trimming cost V 8 bases and J 1 base, with 14 bases left between them. The CDR3 DNA is TGTGCCAGCCGCCCTGAGCGGGGTAACTATGGCTACACCTTC. This codes for CASRPERGNYGYTF.

The chain uses TRBV4-3 and TRBJ2-2; no reliable D call. CDR1 and CDR2 (germline): LGHNA, YSLEER. This CDR3 has 15 residues. The V end was cut by 1 base, the J end by 2 bases, with 8 bases between. CDR3 sequence reads: CASSQVLPNTGELFF. CDR3 nucleotide sequence: TGCGCCAGCAGCCAAGTTCTACCTAACACCGGGGAGCTGTTTTTT.

The chain has TRBV7-2 and TRBJ2-1; D ambiguous. The CDR3 has 14 amino acids. Germline V gene lookup returns CDR1 SGHTA and CDR2 FQGNSA. The germline V and J ends were trimmed by 0 bases and 7 bases, with 10 bases remaining between them. The CDR3 DNA is TGTGCCAGCAGCTTAGCATCCCAGTGGAATGAGCAGTTCTTC. Translating it yields CASSLASQWNEQFF.

The chain links TRBV27 to TRBJ2-5; 9 nucleotides align to TRBD2. V trimming: 4 bases; J trimming: 3 bases; junction bases outside the gene matches: 0. CDR3 length equals 13 residues. Germline lookup yields CDR1 MNHEY and CDR2 SMNVEV (reference sequence). Here the CDR3 reads CASSWTSEETQYF. Written as DNA, the CDR3 is TGTGCCAGCAGTTGGACTAGCGAAGAGACCCAGTACTTC.

The table lists this clone with a count of one. The CDR3 region is CASSLDQETQYF. In DNA, the CDR3 is TGTGCCAGCAGCTTGGACCAAGAGACCCAGTACTTC. V usage is TRBV7-6 and J usage is TRBJ2-5; D is ambiguous. CDR1 is SGHVS and CDR2 is FNYEAQ in the germline V gene. V dropped 3 bases and J dropped 0 bases, with 2 bases sitting between them. This CDR3 spans 12 amino acids.

The chain employs TRBV9 and TRBJ2-7, with 7 bases fitting TRBD1. This CDR3 contains 16 residues. Germline CDR1 reads SGDLS; CDR2 reads YYNGEE. The V gene end was trimmed by 1 base and the J gene end by 4 bases; junction bases not matched to a gene: 11. CDR3 amino acids: CASSVNRQGPRYEQYF. CDR3 DNA: TGTGCCAGCAGCGTAAATCGACAGGGACCCCGGTACGAGCAGTACTTC.